The present T cell receptor (beta chain) was sequenced within a study of early T cells in non-severe SARS-CoV-2 infection. Study context: Chains were unpaired, as sequencing was done on bulk RNA from unsorted whole blood.

Unique molecular identifiers were added to individual cDNA molecules. Each CDR3 protein is one row after TCRdb ran MiXCR on the 5' RACE reads. The sample yields some 30,000 distinct CDR3 sequences, about 4.5% seen once. The CDR3 runs 15 residues. Germline assignment: CDR1 SEHNR and CDR2 FQNEAQ (reference sequence). The V and J ends lost 3 bases and 4 bases, in that order; junction bases with no gene match: 9. This clonotype came up many times. The sequencing sample was made of whole blood. This chain links TRBV7-9 with TRBJ2-7, with 7 bases lining up with TRBD1. The sequence was obtained from an adult who was a healthcare worker with PCR-confirmed SARS-CoV-2 infection or an uninfected control (not recorded which). For the CDR3, the DNA is TGTGCCAGCAGCTTCGTCCGACAGGGTCTTTACGAGCAGTACTTC. This encodes CASSFVRQGLYEQYF. Looking up the rest from reference TRBV7-9 and TRBJ2-7 gives the full variable domain: DTGVSQNPRHKITKRGQNVTFRCDPISEHNRLYWYRQTLGQGPEFLTYFQNEAQLEKSRLLSDRFSAERPKGSFSTLEIQRTEQGDSAMYLCASSFVRQGLYEQYFGPGTRLTVT.